The 18 T cell receptor beta chains in this list originate from one sample, sequenced in a study of shared clonotypes between healthy human individuals. The data were produced by immunoSEQ multiplex PCR, yet TCRdb's version contains in-frame clones alone and is incomplete. The repertoire consists of approximately 1,500,000 clones, with nearly 99% occurring once and the leading ten covering about 0.42%. Sequences were obtained from naive CD4+ T cells sorted from blood. Subset specified: CD45RA+ positively selected. The receptors were gathered from a young man in good health.

This clone was counted a single time. This chain uses TRBV27 with TRBJ1-1, with 9 bases fitting TRBD1. Trimming at V came to 5 bases and at J to 1 base, leaving 5 bases not matched to a gene. The germline gives CDR1 MNHEY, CDR2 SMNVEV (reference sequence). The length of the CDR3 is 15 residues. The CDR3 loop is CASSIQGAPNTEAFF. For the CDR3, the DNA is TGTGCCAGCAGTATACAGGGGGCGCCGAACACTGAAGCTTTCTTT.

This sequence joins TRBV11-3 and TRBJ2-1; no clear D. Germline assignment: CDR1 SGHNT and CDR2 YENEEA. CDR3 length: 15 residues. V dropped 1 base and J dropped 9 bases, with 16 bases sitting between them. This CDR3 is CASSLGTSLFSEQFF. In DNA, the CDR3 is TGTGCCAGCAGCTTAGGGACGTCGTTATTTAGTGAGCAGTTCTTC. The variable domain in full, completed from reference TRBV11-3 and TRBJ2-1, reads EAGVVQSPRYKIIEKKQPVAFWCNPISGHNTLYWYLQNLGQGPELLIRYENEEAVDDSQLPKDRFSAERLKGVDSTLKIQPAELGDSAVYLCASSLGTSLFSEQFFGPGTRLTVL.

The V call is TRBV7-2, the J call TRBJ2-7; 9 bases match TRBD2. The germline V gene has CDR1 SGHTA and CDR2 FQGNSA. Trimming removed 4 bases from V and 3 bases from J; junction bases left unmatched: 7. The CDR3 sequence is 15 residues long. CDR3 protein: CASSSSAGGFYEQYF. The DNA of the CDR3 is TGTGCCAGCAGCTCGTCAGCGGGAGGATTCTACGAGCAGTACTTC.

The chain is built from TRBV15 and TRBJ2-1, with D possibly being TRBD2 (5 bases). CDR3 length: 14 amino acids. Trimming took 0 bases from V and 9 from J, leaving 12 bases between them. Germline assignment: CDR1 LNHNV and CDR2 YYDKDF (reference sequence). In nucleotides, the CDR3 is TGTGCCACCAGCAGAGATAAACTCGGAGGTGAGCAGTTCTTC. Translation gives CATSRDKLGGEQFF.

On this clone: One end of the junction is discordant with germline, which a read error may explain. V is TRBV10-2 and J is TRBJ2-7; 8 bases are a match to TRBD1. CDR3 length: 12 residues. Per germline, CDR1 WSHSY and CDR2 SAAADI. The DNA for the CDR3 is TGCGCCAGCAGTAACCATTTACAGGGGGGAAACTTC. Amino acids: CASSNHLQGGNF.

The rearrangement uses TRBV18 and TRBJ1-1; tentatively, D is TRBD1 (6 bases). This CDR3 is built from 16 residues. Germline CDR1 is KGHSH and CDR2 is LQKENI. The ends were cut back, 2 bases at V and 3 bases at J, with 16 bases in the middle. CDR3 sequence (DNA): TGTGCCAGCTCACCAGCGTTGACAGGTCGGGACACTGAAGCTTTCTTT. It specifies CASSPALTGRDTEAFF.

The CDR3 bases are TGTGCCAGCCAGGTAGCGCCAAACTACGAGCAGTACTTC. Protein sequence: CASQVAPNYEQYF. The chain has TRBV18 and TRBJ2-7; weak D call: TRBD2 (5 bases). Germline-derived CDR1 and CDR2 are KGHSH and LQKENI. The CDR3 sequence is 13 residues long. Between the trimmed V and J ends, which lost 8 bases and 3 bases, there was a span of 14 bases.

This chain joins TRBV6-1 and TRBJ2-3; 10 bases are shared with TRBD1. Germline V gene data show CDR1 as MNHNS and CDR2 as SASEGT. V trimming: 2 bases; J trimming: 5 bases; junction bases outside the gene matches: 7. CDR3 length: 16 amino acids. CDR3 amino acids: CASSESQGTGEDTQYF. CDR3 bases: TGTGCCAGCAGTGAAAGTCAAGGGACAGGGGAAGATACGCAGTATTTT.

This chain links TRBV6-1 with TRBJ2-7; the D gene is possibly TRBD2 (5 bases). The CDR3 is 15 residues long. Deletions cut 1 base from V and 6 bases from J, with 16 bases between. Germline-derived CDR1 and CDR2 are MNHNS and SASEGT. CDR3 sequence reads: CASSEGRGPKGEQYF. The CDR3 DNA reads as TGTGCCAGCAGTGAAGGTCGGGGTCCTAAAGGCGAGCAGTACTTC.

This clone appeared a few times. J is TRBJ2-3 and V is TRBV5-4, with D possibly TRBD2 on 6 matching bases. V lost 4 bases to trimming and J lost 9 bases, with 12 bases between them. This CDR3 comprises 12 residues. The germline gives CDR1 SGHNT, CDR2 YYREEE (reference sequence). The CDR3 nucleotides are TGTGCCAGCAGCCCCCCCGGGGGAACGCAGTATTTT. This encodes CASSPPGGTQYF.

The V and J genes are TRBV4-3 and TRBJ2-1, with unresolved D. Trimming cost V 0 bases and J 7 bases, with 19 bases left between them. CDR3 length equals 17 residues. Germline lookup yields CDR1 LGHNA and CDR2 YSLEER. CDR3 protein: CASSQDSGRRLGNEQFF. The CDR3 DNA is TGCGCCAGCAGCCAAGATTCCGGGCGGCGCCTGGGGAATGAGCAGTTCTTC.

The CDR3 coding sequence is TGTGCCAGCCCCGGCGGGAGTAACTACAATGAGCAGTTCTTC. It is translated as CASPGGSNYNEQFF. The chain links TRBV5-4 to TRBJ2-1; 7 nucleotides align to TRBD2. The CDR3 is 14 amino acids. Trimming cost V 7 bases and J 3 bases; bases outside gene matches: 7. Germline CDR1 reads SGHNT; CDR2 reads YYREEE (reference sequence).

The CDR3: CASSPSSDYGYTF. The CDR3 DNA reads as TGTGCCAGCTCACCATCATCCGACTATGGCTACACCTTC. The V and J genes are TRBV18 and TRBJ1-2, with D unclear. V lost 2 bases, J lost 3 bases, and 7 bases lay in between. The CDR3 length is 13 residues. Per the germline V gene, CDR1 is KGHSH and CDR2 is LQKENI.

This sequence joins TRBV6-6 and TRBJ2-5, with 11 bases that match TRBD2. The junction had 8 bases not matched to a gene; V was cut back by 7 bases and J by 7 bases. Per the germline V gene, CDR1 is MNHNY and CDR2 is SVGAGI (reference sequence). CDR3 length: 14 residues. The CDR3 reads CASITSGSRGTQYF. In DNA form, the CDR3 reads TGTGCCAGCATTACTAGCGGGAGTCGCGGGACCCAGTACTTC.

This clone has a single count. This chain joins TRBV28 and TRBJ1-2, with D possibly TRBD1 on 6 matching bases. The germline gives CDR1 MDHEN, CDR2 SYDVKM. V lost 6 bases, J lost 0 bases, and 20 bases lay in between. The CDR3 contains 17 residues. CDR3 in amino acids: CASRPMGGRSTNYGYTF. DNA for the CDR3: TGTGCCAGCAGGCCCATGGGGGGCCGCTCGACTAACTATGGCTACACCTTC.

Concerning this clone: The sample holds other DNA sequences that translate to the same CDR3. V usage is TRBV28 and J usage is TRBJ2-7; D is perhaps TRBD1 (6 bases). The germline V and J ends were trimmed by 6 bases and 1 base, with 13 bases remaining between them. The CDR3 contains 14 residues. Germline CDR1 MDHEN, CDR2 SYDVKM. The CDR3 is CASRPGTLSYEQYF. For the CDR3, the DNA is TGTGCCAGCAGGCCCGGGACATTGTCCTACGAGCAGTACTTC.

This sequence joins TRBV20-1 and TRBJ2-5; D ambiguous. This CDR3 region has 9 residues. Germline V CDR1 and CDR2: DFQATT, SNEGSKA (reference sequence). Trimming left V 3 bases short and J 7 bases short, with 3 bases between. This CDR3 reads CSASRTQYF. CDR3 nucleotide sequence: TGCAGTGCTAGTCGGACCCAGTACTTC.

The CDR3 nucleotides are TGTGCCAGCAGCTCGGGACTAGCGGGAGTCGGATCGGAGACCCAGTACTTC. This translates into CASSSGLAGVGSETQYF. V gene TRBV5-4 combines with J gene TRBJ2-5; 14 bases line up with TRBD2. The J segment lost 5 bases and the V segment lost 3 bases, leaving 9 bases of the junction unmatched. Germline CDR1 and CDR2: SGHNT and YYREEE (reference sequence). The CDR3 extends over 17 amino acids.